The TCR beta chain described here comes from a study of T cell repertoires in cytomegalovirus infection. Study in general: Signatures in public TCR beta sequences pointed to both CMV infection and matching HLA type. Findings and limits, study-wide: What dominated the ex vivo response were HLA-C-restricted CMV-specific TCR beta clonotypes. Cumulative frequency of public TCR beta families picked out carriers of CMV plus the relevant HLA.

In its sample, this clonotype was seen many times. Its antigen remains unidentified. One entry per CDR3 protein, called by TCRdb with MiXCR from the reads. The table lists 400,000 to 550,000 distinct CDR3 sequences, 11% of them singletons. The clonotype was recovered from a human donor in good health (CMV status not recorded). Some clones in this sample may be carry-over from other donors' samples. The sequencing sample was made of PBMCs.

In nucleotides, the CDR3 is TGCAGTGCTTCGGGGTATGGCTACACCTTC. Its translation is CSASGYGYTF. The chain couples TRBV20-1 to TRBJ1-2; D is undetermined. Trimming shortened V by 5 bases and J by 5 bases, and 6 bases separated the two germline ends. The germline V gene has CDR1 DFQATT and CDR2 SNEGSKA (reference sequence). The CDR3 runs to 10 residues.